This T cell receptor (beta chain) derives from a study of T cell changes during pregnancy in multiple sclerosis. Measured with immunoSEQ multiplex PCR; TCRdb has only the in-frame clones, and not every one. The data show around 50,000 clones, with about nine tenths seen just once and approximately 0.64% held by the top ten. The germline V gene encodes CDR1 SGHDN and CDR2 FVKESK. The ends were cut back, 5 bases at V and 1 base at J, with 13 bases in the middle. This CDR3 has 15 residues. The sequencing here drew on CD4+ T cells from peripheral blood mononuclear cells, taken after pregnancy. The sequence came from a female donor with multiple sclerosis, enrolled in a pregnancy study. The V and J genes are TRBV14 and TRBJ2-3, with D possibly TRBD1 on 6 matching bases. The CDR3: CASSYRVSGTDTQYF. Written as DNA, the CDR3 is TGTGCCAGCAGCTACAGGGTGAGTGGCACAGATACGCAGTATTTT. Full variable domain (rest looked up from reference TRBV14 and TRBJ2-3): EAGVTQFPSHSVIEKGQTVTLRCDPISGHDNLYWYRRVMGKEIKFLLHFVKESKQDESGMPNNRFLAERTGGTYSTLKVQPAELEDSGVYFCASSYRVSGTDTQYFGPGTRLTVL.